These 21 T cell receptor beta chains share one sample of origin, sequenced in a study of metastatic and nonmetastatic thyroid tumors. Each patient went into thyroid surgery without having received any treatment. Through MiXCR, TCRdb re-clonotyped the PCR reads. The sample carries about 32,000 clones, 18% recorded once. The sequencing input was blood. Receptors were obtained from a female donor with papillary thyroid cancer or a benign thyroid nodule (not recorded which). Some clones in this sample may be carry-over from other donors' samples.

This clone rates as medium-sized (0.01 to 0.1%). The chain joins TRBV6-6 to TRBJ2-2; the D is unclear. The germline V and J ends were trimmed by 0 bases and 5 bases, with 7 bases remaining between them. The CDR3 runs 14 residues. In germline, CDR1 is MNHNY, CDR2 SVGAGI (reference sequence). The CDR3 region is CASSYSETTGELFF. The CDR3 DNA sequence: TGTGCCAGCAGTTACTCGGAGACGACCGGGGAGCTGTTTTTT.

This clone was counted at least ten times. The chain links TRBV5-5 to TRBJ2-3; a weak D match, TRBD1 (6 bases). CDR3 length equals 14 residues. The germline gives CDR1 SGHKS, CDR2 YYEKEE (reference sequence). The ends were cut back, 0 bases at V and 3 bases at J, with 8 bases in the middle. The CDR3 is CASSLAGQTDTQYF. CDR3 nucleotide sequence: TGTGCCAGCAGCTTGGCCGGACAGACAGATACGCAGTATTTT. The variable domain in full, completed from reference TRBV5-5 and TRBJ2-3, reads DAGVTQSPTHLIKTRGQQVTLRCSPISGHKSVSWYQQVLGQGPQFIFQYYEKEERGRGNFPDRFSARQFPNYSSELNVNALLLGDSALYLCASSLAGQTDTQYFGPGTRLTVL.

This chain joins TRBV18 and TRBJ2-7, with 9 bases matching TRBD2. The CDR3 length is 16 residues. CDR1 is KGHSH and CDR2 is LQKENI in the germline V gene. V was pared by 0 bases and J by 6 bases, with 9 bases of the junction left unmatched. The CDR3 bases are TGTGCCAGCTCACCACCGACTTCAGCGGGAGGAAGCGAGCAGTACTTC. The encoded protein is CASSPPTSAGGSEQYF.

This clone has more than one count but fewer than ten. V and J are TRBV28 and TRBJ2-3; 8 bases align to TRBD1. The CDR3 totals 17 residues. Germline V gives CDR1 MDHEN, CDR2 SYDVKM. V lost 3 bases to trimming and J lost 2 bases; unmatched junction nucleotides: 10. The CDR3 bases are TGTGCCAGCAGTTTGTCGGACAGGGTATACCTCACAGATACGCAGTATTTT. Translation: CASSLSDRVYLTDTQYF.

About this clone: The junction does not match germline at one end; this may be a read error. V is TRBV5-1 and J is TRBJ2-3, with a weak D call TRBD2 (6 bases). CDR3 length: 17 amino acids. Germline V gene sequence: CDR1 SGHRS, CDR2 YFSETQ. This chain's CDR3 is CASSLEADRRGTNTQYF. The CDR3 DNA is TGCGCCAGCAGCTTGGAGGCAGACCGGAGGGGCACAAATACGCAGTATTTT. The variable domain in full, with the rest retrieved from reference TRBV5-1 and TRBJ2-3, is KAGVTQTPRYLIKTRGQQVTLSCSPISGHRSVSWYQQTPGQGLQFLFEYFSETQRNKGNFPGRFSGRQFSNSRSEMNVSTLELGDSALYLCASSLEADRRGTNTQYFGPGTRLTVL.

There are many counts of this clone. The rearrangement links TRBV30 to TRBJ1-5, with TRBD1 matching 8 bases. Germline CDR1 is GTSNPN and CDR2 is SVGIG (reference sequence). The V segment lost 0 bases and the J segment 6 bases; nucleotides outside the gene matches: 7. The CDR3 covers 15 residues. Written as DNA, the CDR3 is TGTGCCTGGAGTGTAGGACAGGGAAGGCGTCAGCCCCAGCATTTT. Translating gives CAWSVGQGRRQPQHF.

This clone was seen only a few times. The chain has TRBV18 and TRBJ1-5, with D maybe TRBD1 (5 bases). V lost 2 bases to trimming and J lost 2 bases, with 7 bases between them. This CDR3 region has 14 residues. Germline assignment: CDR1 KGHSH and CDR2 LQKENI. The CDR3 DNA follows: TGTGCCAGCTCACCAGGGGCAGGCAATCAGCCCCAGCATTTT. It translates to CASSPGAGNQPQHF.

By share of the sample, this clone is medium-sized. The rearrangement uses TRBV28 and TRBJ2-7; 8 bases are shared with TRBD1. CDR1 and CDR2 (germline): MDHEN, SYDVKM. This CDR3 region has 13 residues. With 6 bases clipped from V and 2 bases from J, the junction kept 3 bases outside the gene matches. The CDR3 bases are TGTGCCAGCAGGGACAGGGTCACCTACGAGCAGTACTTC. Translation gives CASRDRVTYEQYF.

This clone has at least ten counts. The chain joins TRBV5-8 to TRBJ2-5, with TRBD2 matching over 7 bases. The ends lost 10 bases at V and 4 bases at J; junction bases unmatched: 10. The CDR3 contains 13 residues. Germline values: CDR1 SGHTS, CDR2 YDEGEE. The CDR3, as DNA: TGTGCCGGTACTACGTGGGGGGGAGAGACCCAGTACTTC. Its protein product is CAGTTWGGETQYF.

This clone was observed a handful of times. This rearrangement joins TRBV6-1 to TRBJ2-2, with D tentatively TRBD1 or TRBD2 (5 bases each). Looked up from germline, CDR1 is MNHNS and CDR2 is SASEGT. This CDR3 has 16 amino acids. Trimming took off 4 bases at V and 4 bases at J, with 16 bases between the two ends. The DNA of the CDR3 is TGTGCCAGCAGTGGGGGACGGCGAGGAGTCACCGGGGAGCTGTTTTTT. The encoded protein is CASSGGRRGVTGELFF.

This clone was detected many times. V usage is TRBV28 and J usage is TRBJ1-4; D ambiguous. In germline, CDR1 is MDHEN, CDR2 SYDVKM. The CDR3 totals 14 residues. Trimming stripped 2 bases from V and 0 bases from J, with 4 bases between. Here the CDR3 DNA reads TGTGCCAGCAGTTTAATTACAACTAATGAAAAACTGTTTTTT. Its protein product is CASSLITTNEKLFF.

This clone has a handful of counts. V and J are TRBV6-2 or TRBV6-3 and TRBJ2-2, with 10 bases that match TRBD1. V lost 6 bases, J lost 11 bases, and 9 bases stayed unmatched. Per germline, CDR1 MNHEY and CDR2 SVGEGT. This CDR3 region has 14 residues. The CDR3 sequence: CASRQTGGICELFF. The CDR3 nucleotides are TGTGCCAGCAGACAGACAGGGGGCATCTGTGAGCTGTTTTTT.

This clone was recorded many times. CDR3 bases: TGCGCCAGCAGCTTGGTAAGAAACACCGGGGAGCTGTTTTTT. This encodes CASSLVRNTGELFF. The chain is built from TRBV5-1 and TRBJ2-2; D gene unclear. Trimming shortened V by 0 bases and J by 2 bases, and 5 bases separated the two germline ends. Germline loops: CDR1 SGHRS, CDR2 YFSETQ. The CDR3 has 14 amino acids.

This clone is medium-sized within its sample. The identical CDR3 is also encoded by other nucleotide sequences in the sample. The genes are TRBV12-3 or TRBV12-4 and TRBJ2-7; weak D call: TRBD2 (6 bases). There are 14 residues in the CDR3. V dropped 3 bases and J dropped 6 bases, with 15 bases sitting between them. For the CDR3, the DNA is TGTGCCAGCAGTTTGAGTCAGGGAGGAGGCGAGCAGTACTTC. Translated, it gives CASSLSQGGGEQYF.

V and J are TRBV7-3 and TRBJ2-7; the match to TRBD2 covers 10 bases. Per germline, CDR1 SGHTA and CDR2 FQGTGA. The CDR3 length is 15 residues. Trimming took 2 bases from V and 4 from J; bases not matched to a gene: 5. CDR3 DNA: TGTGCCAGCAGCTTACTAGCGGGAGAAGGTTACGAGCAGTACTTC. It yields the protein CASSLLAGEGYEQYF.

Concerning this clone itself: A read error may account for a junction end that differs from germline. The chain joins TRBV5-4 to TRBJ1-4, with a weak D call TRBD1 (5 bases). This CDR3 contains 13 residues. Germline V gene data show CDR1 as SGHNT and CDR2 as YYREEE (reference sequence). The CDR3 is CDSSLEGNEKLFF. The CDR3 nucleotides are TGTGACAGCAGCTTGGAGGGGAATGAAAAACTGTTTTTT.

This clone has ten or more counts. The chain joins TRBV30 to TRBJ2-7; possible D gene TRBD2, 6 bases. The CDR3 extends over 15 amino acids. Per germline, CDR1 GTSNPN and CDR2 SVGIG (reference sequence). Trimming pared 8 bases from V and 1 base from J, leaving 21 bases between. DNA for the CDR3: TGTGCCACCCCGAGGGCGGCTAGCGCTTCCTACGAGCAGTACTTC. As protein: CATPRAASASYEQYF.

The table lists this clone with a few counts. This chain links TRBV12-3 or TRBV12-4 with TRBJ1-1; D gene unclear. V was trimmed by 6 bases and J by 1 base, leaving 12 bases between them. The CDR3 totals 14 residues. CDR3 amino acids: CASSSRTRNTEAFF. Written as DNA, the CDR3 is TGTGCCAGCAGCTCTAGGACGAGGAACACTGAAGCTTTCTTT.

This clone has at least ten counts. The rearrangement uses TRBV12-3 or TRBV12-4 and TRBJ1-1, with TRBD1 identical over 7 bases. The CDR3 sequence is 14 residues long. V gave up 2 bases and J gave up 1 base; unmatched junction bases: 1. The CDR3 coding sequence is TGTGCCAGCAGTTTACGACAGGGGAACACTGAAGCTTTCTTT. It specifies CASSLRQGNTEAFF.

This clone showed up many times. V and J are TRBV5-1 and TRBJ2-2; TRBD2 matches 8 bases. Germline V gene lookup returns CDR1 SGHRS and CDR2 YFSETQ. The V gene end was trimmed by 4 bases and the J gene end by 1 base; junction bases not matched to a gene: 6. This CDR3 spans 16 amino acids. This chain's CDR3 is CASSLSGGQNTGELFF. CDR3 in DNA: TGCGCCAGCAGCCTAAGCGGGGGACAGAACACCGGGGAGCTGTTTTTT.

This clone has a count of ten or more. The V gene is TRBV30, the J gene TRBJ1-5; D might be TRBD1 (5 bases). The CDR3 contains 15 residues. Trimming removed 3 bases at V and 6 bases at J, with 18 bases between. From germline, CDR1 is GTSNPN and CDR2 SVGIG (reference sequence). CDR3 sequence (DNA): TGTGCCTGGAGACGTCGCGGCCAGGGAGGTCAGCCCCAGCATTTT. This gives the protein CAWRRRGQGGQPQHF.